The subject of this entry is one T cell receptor (beta chain). What it binds is unknown. The sample originates from a study of beta chain features in type 1 diabetes. Study-wide points: Overrepresentation of cells with high TCR expression could result from cDNA sequencing. The study found moderately but significantly shorter TCRB CDR3s in all four CD4+ subsets of Type 1 diabetes patients. Shorter templates might be favored by PCR, equally in patients and controls.

V lost 10 bases to trimming and J lost 7 bases; unmatched junction nucleotides: 21. CDR1 and CDR2 from the germline V gene are LNHDA and SQIVND (reference sequence). The CDR3 length is 16 residues. Since all of the isolated RNA was reverse transcribed, expressed TCRB transcripts were what got sequenced. Mean read depth for naive, central memory and regulatory T cell samples was about 3.6 million reads. Produced via immunoSEQ multiplex PCR; TCRdb's table is partial and in-frame only. The repertoire includes 150,000 to 200,000 clones, roughly 59% of them detected once, and around 0.096% sits in the top ten. Stem cell-like memory, regulatory, central memory and naive CD4+ cells were sorted via CD45RO/CCR7/CD25/CD127/CD95/CD27.

The gene calls are TRBV19 and TRBJ2-7; 8 positions agree with TRBD1. The specimen sequenced was naive CD4+ T cells from blood. The source is a man aged 25 to 40 with type 1 diabetes. The CDR3 DNA reads TGTGCCACTAAAGCCTGGGACAGGACCGTTTCCATAGAGCAGTACTTC. Translated: CATKAWDRTVSIEQYF. Based on the CDR3 plus reference TRBV19 and TRBJ2-7, the full variable domain is DGGITQSPKYLFRKEGQNVTLSCEQNLNHDAMYWYRQDPGQGLRLIYYSQIVNDFQKGDIAEGYSVSREKKESFPLTVTSAQKNPTAFYLCATKAWDRTVSIEQYFGPGTRLTVT.